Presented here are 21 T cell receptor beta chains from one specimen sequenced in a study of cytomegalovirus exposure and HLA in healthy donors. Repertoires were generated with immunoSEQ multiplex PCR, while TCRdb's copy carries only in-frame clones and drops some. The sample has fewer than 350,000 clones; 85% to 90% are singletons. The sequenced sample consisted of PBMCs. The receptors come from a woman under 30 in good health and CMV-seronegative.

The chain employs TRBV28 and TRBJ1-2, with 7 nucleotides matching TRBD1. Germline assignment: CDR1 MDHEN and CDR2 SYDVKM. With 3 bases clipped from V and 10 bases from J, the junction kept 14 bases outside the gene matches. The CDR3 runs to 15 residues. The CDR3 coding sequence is TGTGCCAGCAGTTTCCCCGATAGGGGGCGAAGACTCTACACCTTC. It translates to CASSFPDRGRRLYTF.

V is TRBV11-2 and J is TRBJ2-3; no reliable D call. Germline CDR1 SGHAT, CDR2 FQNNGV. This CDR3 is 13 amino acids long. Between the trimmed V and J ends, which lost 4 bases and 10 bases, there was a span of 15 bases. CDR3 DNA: TGTGCCAGCAGCTCCAGTCTTACCCACCCGCAGTATTTT. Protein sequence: CASSSSLTHPQYF.

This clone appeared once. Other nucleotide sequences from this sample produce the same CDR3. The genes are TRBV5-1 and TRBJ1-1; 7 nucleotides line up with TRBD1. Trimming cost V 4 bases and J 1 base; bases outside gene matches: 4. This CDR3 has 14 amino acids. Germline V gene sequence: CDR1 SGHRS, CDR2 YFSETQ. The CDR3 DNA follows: TGCGCCAGCAGCCAAGGGACAGCGAACACTGAAGCTTTCTTT. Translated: CASSQGTANTEAFF.

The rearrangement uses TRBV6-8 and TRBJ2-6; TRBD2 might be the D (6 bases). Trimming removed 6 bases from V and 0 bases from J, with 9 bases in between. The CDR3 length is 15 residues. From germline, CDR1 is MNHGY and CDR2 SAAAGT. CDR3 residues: CASRGGYSGANVLTF. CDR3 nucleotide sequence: TGTGCCAGCAGAGGAGGGTACTCTGGGGCCAACGTCCTGACTTTC.

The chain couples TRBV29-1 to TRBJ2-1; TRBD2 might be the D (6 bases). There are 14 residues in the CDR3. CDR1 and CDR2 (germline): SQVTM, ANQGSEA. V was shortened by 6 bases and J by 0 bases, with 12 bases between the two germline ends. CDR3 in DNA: TGCAGCGTGGTCTCACTAGCCTCCTACAATGAGCAGTTCTTC. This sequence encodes CSVVSLASYNEQFF.

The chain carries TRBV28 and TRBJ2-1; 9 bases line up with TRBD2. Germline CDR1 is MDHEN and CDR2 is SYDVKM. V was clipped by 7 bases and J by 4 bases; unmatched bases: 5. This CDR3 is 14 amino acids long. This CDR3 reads CASTVAGGYNEQFF. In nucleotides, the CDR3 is TGTGCCAGCACCGTTGCGGGAGGGTACAATGAGCAGTTCTTC.

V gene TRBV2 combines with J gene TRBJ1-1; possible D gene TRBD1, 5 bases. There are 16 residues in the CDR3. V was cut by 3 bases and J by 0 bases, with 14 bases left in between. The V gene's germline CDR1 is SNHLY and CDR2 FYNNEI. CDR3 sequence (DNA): TGTGCCAGCAGTGATGGAGACAGTCTAATGAACACTGAAGCTTTCTTT. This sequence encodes CASSDGDSLMNTEAFF.

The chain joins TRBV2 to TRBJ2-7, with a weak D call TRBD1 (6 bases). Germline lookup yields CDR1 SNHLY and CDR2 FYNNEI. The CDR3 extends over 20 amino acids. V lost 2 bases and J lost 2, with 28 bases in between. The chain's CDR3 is CASSEKAWVSTGWFPYEQYF. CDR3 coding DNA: TGTGCCAGCAGTGAAAAGGCATGGGTATCGACAGGTTGGTTCCCCTACGAGCAGTACTTC.

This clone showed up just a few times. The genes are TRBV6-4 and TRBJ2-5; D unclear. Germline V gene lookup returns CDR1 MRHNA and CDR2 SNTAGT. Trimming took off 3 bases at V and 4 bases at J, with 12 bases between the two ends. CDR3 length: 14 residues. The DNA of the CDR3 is TGTGCCAGCAGTGAGACCGCTGGGCGAGAGACCCAGTACTTC. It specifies CASSETAGRETQYF.

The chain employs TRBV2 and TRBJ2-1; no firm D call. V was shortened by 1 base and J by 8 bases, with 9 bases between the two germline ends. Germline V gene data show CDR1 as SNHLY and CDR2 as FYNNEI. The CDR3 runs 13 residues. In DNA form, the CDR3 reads TGTGCCAGCAGTGAAGAAGTCCGCGATGAGCAGTTCTTC. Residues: CASSEEVRDEQFF.

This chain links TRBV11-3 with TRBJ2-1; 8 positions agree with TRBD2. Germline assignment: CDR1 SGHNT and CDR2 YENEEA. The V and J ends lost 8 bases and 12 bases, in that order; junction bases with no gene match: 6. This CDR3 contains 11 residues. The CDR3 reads CASPPGGRQFF. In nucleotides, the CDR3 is TGTGCCAGCCCCCCGGGGGGGCGGCAGTTCTTC. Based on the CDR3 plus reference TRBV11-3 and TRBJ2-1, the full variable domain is EAGVVQSPRYKIIEKKQPVAFWCNPISGHNTLYWYLQNLGQGPELLIRYENEEAVDDSQLPKDRFSAERLKGVDSTLKIQPAELGDSAVYLCASPPGGRQFFGPGTRLTVL.

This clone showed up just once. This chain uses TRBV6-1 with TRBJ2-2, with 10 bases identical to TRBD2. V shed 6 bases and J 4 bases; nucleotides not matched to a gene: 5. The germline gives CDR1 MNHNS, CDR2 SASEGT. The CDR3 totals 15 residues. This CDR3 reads CASSKKREGTGELFF. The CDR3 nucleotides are TGTGCCAGCAGCAAAAAGCGGGAGGGCACCGGGGAGCTGTTTTTT.

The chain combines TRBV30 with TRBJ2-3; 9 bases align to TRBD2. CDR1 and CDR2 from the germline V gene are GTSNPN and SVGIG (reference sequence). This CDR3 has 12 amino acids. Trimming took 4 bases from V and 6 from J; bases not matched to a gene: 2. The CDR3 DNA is TGTGCCTGGACTAGCGGGACGGATACGCAGTATTTT. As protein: CAWTSGTDTQYF.

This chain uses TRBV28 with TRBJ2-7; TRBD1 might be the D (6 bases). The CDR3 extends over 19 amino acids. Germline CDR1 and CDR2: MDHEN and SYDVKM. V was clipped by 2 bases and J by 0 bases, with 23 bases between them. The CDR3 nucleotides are TGTGCCAGCAGTTTAGCCGGGACAAACCCAACAAGGGACTCCTACGAGCAGTACTTC. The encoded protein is CASSLAGTNPTRDSYEQYF.

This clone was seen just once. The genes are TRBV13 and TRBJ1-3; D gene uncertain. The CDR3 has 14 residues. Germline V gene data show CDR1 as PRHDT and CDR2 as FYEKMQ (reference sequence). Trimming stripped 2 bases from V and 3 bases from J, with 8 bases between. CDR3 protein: CASSLRGYGNTIYF. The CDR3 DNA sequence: TGTGCCAGCAGCTTACGGGGTTATGGAAACACCATATATTTT.

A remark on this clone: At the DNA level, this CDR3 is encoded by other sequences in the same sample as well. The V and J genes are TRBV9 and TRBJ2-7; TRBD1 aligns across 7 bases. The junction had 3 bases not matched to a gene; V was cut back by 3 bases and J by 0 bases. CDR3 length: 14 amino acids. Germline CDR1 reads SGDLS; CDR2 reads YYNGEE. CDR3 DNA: TGTGCCAGCAGCGGACGGGACAGCTCCTACGAGCAGTACTTC. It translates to CASSGRDSSYEQYF.

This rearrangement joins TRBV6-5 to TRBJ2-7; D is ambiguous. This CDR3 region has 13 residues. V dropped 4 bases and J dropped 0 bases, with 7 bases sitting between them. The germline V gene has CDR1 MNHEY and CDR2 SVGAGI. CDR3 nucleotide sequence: TGTGCCAGCAGTTCGAGGAACTCCTACGAGCAGTACTTC. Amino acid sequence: CASSSRNSYEQYF.

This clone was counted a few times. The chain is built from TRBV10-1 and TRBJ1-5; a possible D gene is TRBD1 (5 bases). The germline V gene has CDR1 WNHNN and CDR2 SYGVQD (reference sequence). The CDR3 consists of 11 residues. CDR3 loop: CAGKGCQPQHF. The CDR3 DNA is TGCGCGGGGAAGGGGTGTCAGCCCCAGCATTTT.

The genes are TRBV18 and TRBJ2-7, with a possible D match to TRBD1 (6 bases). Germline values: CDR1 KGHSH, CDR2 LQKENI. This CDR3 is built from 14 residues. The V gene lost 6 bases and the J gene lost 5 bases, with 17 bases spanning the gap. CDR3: CASSPIRQVHEQYF. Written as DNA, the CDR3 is TGTGCCAGCTCGCCCATACGACAGGTTCACGAGCAGTACTTC.

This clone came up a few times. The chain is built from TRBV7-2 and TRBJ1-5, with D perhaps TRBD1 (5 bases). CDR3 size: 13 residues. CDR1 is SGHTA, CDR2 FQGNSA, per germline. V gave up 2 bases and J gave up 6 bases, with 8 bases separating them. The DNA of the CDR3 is TGTGCCAGCAGCTTACAGGGTGCTCAGCCCCAGCATTTT. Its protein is CASSLQGAQPQHF. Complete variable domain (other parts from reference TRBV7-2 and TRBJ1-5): GAGVSQSPSNKVTEKGKDVELRCDPISGHTALYWYRQSLGQGLEFLIYFQGNSAPDKSGLPSDRFSAERTGGSVSTLTIQRTQQEDSAVYLCASSLQGAQPQHFGDGTRLSIL.

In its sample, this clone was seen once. CDR3 nucleotide sequence: TGTGCCAGCAGCAAAGAGCAGACAGGGATCCCTGGAAACACCATATATTTT. Its translation: CASSKEQTGIPGNTIYF. This chain uses TRBV7-6 with TRBJ1-3, with 7 bases that match TRBD1. This CDR3 spans 17 amino acids. Trimming cost V 5 bases and J 2 bases; bases outside gene matches: 12. Germline values: CDR1 SGHVS, CDR2 FNYEAQ.